This is a list of T cell receptor beta chains from one sample in a study of T cells after yellow fever vaccination. TCRdb itself ran the 5' RACE reads through MiXCR, one entry per CDR3 protein. This table has hundreds of thousands of distinct CDR3 sequences, approximately 3.9% appearing once. The specimen was PBMCs, collected on the day of the yellow fever booster vaccination. These receptors came from a man between 18 and 35 years old who received the YFV17D yellow fever vaccine. CDR3s include the opening cysteine and the closing phenylalanine or tryptophan. D genes are given only for firm matches. Where a row states a size, it is once, few, many or the class of an expanded clone; other rows omit it.

v_gene	j_gene	abundance	d_gene	CDR3aa	CDR3nt
TRBV3-1	TRBJ2-2	few	.	CASSHESRTGGELFF	TGTGCCAGCAGCCACGAGTCTCGTACAGGCGGGGAGCTGTTTTTT
TRBV7-2	TRBJ1-2	many	.	CASSFSGGGAYGYTF	TGTGCCAGCAGCTTTAGTGGGGGCGGTGCCTATGGCTACACCTTC
TRBV7-2	TRBJ2-7	many	TRBD2	CASSFTSGVYEQYF	TGTGCCAGCAGCTTTACTAGCGGGGTCTACGAGCAGTACTTC
TRBV5-1	TRBJ2-1	few	TRBD1	CASSLAETGISYNEQFF	TGCGCCAGCAGCTTGGCTGAGACAGGGATCTCCTACAATGAGCAGTTCTTC
TRBV18	TRBJ2-3	.	.	CASYPPDINPSTDTQYF	TGTGCCAGCTACCCTCCAGACATTAACCCTAGCACAGATACGCAGTATTTT
TRBV20-1	TRBJ2-3	.	TRBD2	CSASGLDTDTQYF	TGCAGTGCGTCGGGACTAGACACAGATACGCAGTATTTT
TRBV4-1	TRBJ1-2	many	TRBD1	CASSLRTGGSYGYTF	TGCGCCAGCAGCCTCAGGACAGGGGGCAGCTATGGCTACACCTTC
TRBV4-1	TRBJ1-2	.	.	CARIRAPYGYTF	TGCGCCCGCATTCGGGCCCCCTATGGCTACACCTTC
TRBV5-1	TRBJ2-1	few	TRBD1	CASSLALGQGNEQFF	TGCGCCAGCAGCTTGGCCTTAGGACAGGGTAATGAGCAGTTCTTC
TRBV18	TRBJ1-2	.	TRBD1	CASSPGTGSLIYGYTF	TGTGCCAGCTCACCAGGGACAGGGTCCCTAATCTATGGCTACACCTTC
TRBV5-1	TRBJ2-1	many	.	CASSSPSGEQFF	TGCGCCAGCAGCTCCCCTTCGGGTGAGCAGTTCTTC
TRBV5-4	TRBJ2-3	.	.	CASSLVHSSTDTQYF	TGTGCCAGCAGCTTGGTACACTCTAGCACAGATACGCAGTATTTT
TRBV2	TRBJ1-1	.	.	CASSVRSNTEAFF	TGTGCCAGCAGTGTACGCTCGAACACTGAAGCTTTCTTT
TRBV2	TRBJ2-2	many	.	CASNVQSPGELFF	TGTGCCAGCAACGTACAGTCCCCCGGGGAGCTGTTTTTT
TRBV11-2	TRBJ2-1	many	TRBD2	CASSLMGLAGDPIYNEQFF	TGTGCCAGCAGCCTCATGGGGCTAGCGGGGGACCCAATCTACAATGAGCAGTTCTTC
TRBV20-1	TRBJ2-1	few	TRBD2	CSALRAGGYNEQFF	TGCAGTGCCCTGAGAGCGGGGGGTTACAATGAGCAGTTCTTC
TRBV9	TRBJ2-3	few	.	CASSALRGSTDTQYF	TGTGCCAGCAGCGCTCTGCGGGGTAGCACAGATACGCAGTATTTT
TRBV6-6	TRBJ1-1	.	.	CASSYLEGAEAFF	TGTGCCAGCAGTTACCTGGAGGGAGCTGAAGCTTTCTTT
TRBV19	TRBJ2-3	few	.	CASSIVGSTDTQYF	TGTGCCAGTAGTATAGTCGGTAGCACAGATACGCAGTATTTT
TRBV6-6	TRBJ2-5	few	.	CASSLGGADQETQYF	TGTGCCAGCAGTCTCGGGGGCGCCGACCAAGAGACCCAGTACTTC
TRBV20-1	TRBJ1-6	.	.	CSAFNQGSSYNSPLHF	TGCAGTGCGTTTAACCAGGGGAGCTCCTATAATTCACCCCTCCACTTT
TRBV19	TRBJ1-6	.	.	CASSDSGYNSPLHF	TGTGCCAGTAGCGACTCAGGATATAATTCACCCCTCCACTTT
TRBV3-1	TRBJ1-6	many	.	CASRPTGLVTSPLHF	TGTGCCAGCAGGCCAACAGGGCTCGTAACCTCACCCCTCCACTTT
TRBV11-2	TRBJ2-3	few	.	CASSWRTDTQYF	TGTGCCAGCAGCTGGCGAACAGATACGCAGTATTTT
TRBV10-3	TRBJ2-2	many	.	CAIRVTGTGELFF	TGTGCCATCAGAGTAACAGGGACCGGGGAGCTGTTTTTT
TRBV6-4	TRBJ2-3	many	.	CASSDGGATDTQYF	TGTGCCAGCAGTGACGGGGGGGCGACAGATACGCAGTATTTT
TRBV27	TRBJ2-1	few	.	CASSLYRGGNEQFF	TGTGCCAGCAGTTTATACAGGGGGGGCAATGAGCAGTTCTTC
TRBV12-3/TRBV12-4	TRBJ1-2	.	.	CASSLGTGLSNYGYTF	TGTGCCAGCAGTTTAGGAACAGGGTTATCTAACTATGGCTACACCTTC
TRBV27	TRBJ1-1	.	TRBD1	CASSPTGGAGEGATEAFF	TGTGCCAGCAGCCCTACAGGGGGCGCAGGTGAAGGGGCCACTGAAGCTTTCTTT
TRBV7-7	TRBJ2-3	.	.	CASSFVRGTEWIDTDTQYF	TGTGCTAGCAGCTTCGTTCGGGGAACCGAATGGATTGACACAGATACGCAGTATTTT
TRBV11-2	TRBJ1-3	many	.	CASSLPLTRLRNTIYF	TGTGCCAGCAGCCTTCCATTAACAAGGCTGAGGAACACCATATATTTT
TRBV5-1	TRBJ2-3	many	TRBD2	CASSLAGEVGHTQYF	TGCGCCAGCAGCTTAGCGGGGGAGGTCGGACATACGCAGTATTTT
TRBV2	TRBJ2-5	.	TRBD2	CASSEAPAGGPGETQYF	TGTGCCAGCAGTGAAGCGCCAGCGGGGGGGCCGGGAGAGACCCAGTACTTC
TRBV4-3	TRBJ1-2	few	.	CASSQGWGSYGYTF	TGCGCCAGCAGCCAAGGGTGGGGTTCCTATGGCTACACCTTC
TRBV7-9	TRBJ2-2	few	.	CASTPHGRVKTGELFF	TGTGCCAGCACCCCCCACGGACGGGTAAAGACCGGGGAGCTGTTTTTT
TRBV7-3	TRBJ2-2	.	.	CASSRDGGANTGELFF	TGTGCCAGCAGCAGGGATGGGGGCGCGAACACCGGGGAGCTGTTTTTT
TRBV7-2	TRBJ2-3	many	TRBD2	CASSTGGAADTQYF	TGTGCCAGCAGCACCGGGGGGGCGGCTGATACGCAGTATTTT
TRBV7-2	TRBJ2-1	.	.	CASSQETGSNEQFF	TGTGCCAGCAGCCAGGAAACAGGGTCAAATGAGCAGTTCTTC
TRBV19	TRBJ2-5	many	.	CASSIEAAGEETQYF	TGTGCCAGTAGTATTGAGGCCGCAGGGGAAGAGACCCAGTACTTC
TRBV5-1	TRBJ2-7	.	TRBD1	CARGDRAPYEQYF	TGCGCCAGGGGGGACAGGGCCCCCTACGAGCAGTACTTC
TRBV6-6	TRBJ1-1	many	TRBD1	CASSKTGYGRMNTEAFF	TGTGCCAGCAGTAAGACAGGGTATGGTCGCATGAACACTGAAGCTTTCTTT
TRBV3-1	TRBJ2-3	many	.	CASSQSSRSHTDTQYF	TGTGCCAGCAGCCAGAGCTCCAGATCTCACACAGATACGCAGTATTTT
TRBV4-3	TRBJ1-6	many	.	CASSVFYNSPLHF	TGCGCCAGCAGCGTCTTTTATAATTCACCCCTCCACTTT